These T cell receptor beta chains were read from a single sample in a study of blood T cell repertoires in COVID-19. Profiling relied on immunoSEQ multiplex PCR, and the TCRdb table lists in-frame clones only, not all of them. The sample yields 85,000 to 130,000 clones, about 88% seen once. Material: peripheral blood. The receptors were sampled from a human donor in a cohort sampled during active COVID-19. The CDR3 runs from the conserved cysteine through the conserved F or W. Each record gives: J gene, clone size, D gene, V gene, CDR3 protein, CDR3 DNA. A D gene is named only where the DNA matches it firmly. Rows give clone size only sometimes, using once, few, many, or a class for an expanded clone.

>TRBJ2-5|.|.|TRBV12-2
CASRFRQIRETQYF
TGTGCAAGTCGCTTCCGACAGATCCGGGAGACCCAGTACTTC
>TRBJ2-1|.|TRBD1|TRBV4-1
CASSQGTGKSEQFF
TGCGCCAGCAGCCAAGGGACAGGGAAAAGTGAGCAGTTCTTC
>TRBJ1-6|.|.|TRBV20-1
CSASYSATPSSYNSPLHF
TGCAGTGCTAGTTATTCCGCGACACCGAGCTCCTATAATTCACCCCTCCACTTT
>TRBJ2-5|.|TRBD2|TRBV3-1/TRBV3-2
CASSASGGAVETQYF
TGTGCCAGCAGCGCTAGCGGGGGGGCCGTGGAGACCCAGTACTTC
>TRBJ2-2|once|.|TRBV15
CATSRYTGELFF
TGTGCCACCAGCAGATATACCGGGGAGCTGTTTTTT
>TRBJ2-1|.|TRBD2|TRBV6-6
CASSLTSGSNEQFF
TGTGCCAGCAGTTTGACTAGCGGGAGCAATGAGCAGTTCTTC
>TRBJ2-1|.|TRBD2|TRBV5-1
CASSLDGLAGGYNEQFF
TGCGCCAGCAGCTTGGACGGACTAGCGGGAGGCTACAATGAGCAGTTCTTC
>TRBJ2-7|.|.|TRBV5-4
CASSLDVTGTHEQYF
TGTGCCAGCAGCTTGGACGTGACAGGCACCCACGAGCAGTACTTC
>TRBJ1-2|.|.|TRBV19
CASSPDRTNYGYTF
TGTGCCAGTAGCCCCGACAGGACTAACTATGGCTACACCTTC
>TRBJ1-2|.|TRBD1|TRBV12-5
CASGGSQGNYGYTF
TGTGCTAGTGGTGGCTCACAGGGGAACTATGGCTACACCTTC
>TRBJ2-3|.|.|TRBV6-6
CASSYFQGAADTQYF
TGTGCCAGCAGTTATTTCCAAGGGGCCGCAGATACGCAGTATTTT
>TRBJ2-7|.|TRBD1|TRBV6-5
CASSRQGNEEQYF
TGTGCCAGCAGTCGACAGGGAAATGAGGAGCAGTACTTC
>TRBJ1-5|.|.|TRBV5-4
CASSLGGSSRGQPQHF
TGTGCCAGCAGCTTGGGAGGCAGCTCACGAGGTCAGCCCCAGCATTTT
>TRBJ2-7|.|.|TRBV9
CASSEGGGANSYEQYF
TGTGCCAGCAGCGAAGGAGGGGGCGCGAATTCCTACGAGCAGTACTTC
>TRBJ2-7|.|.|TRBV14
CASSRSGNEQYF
TGTGCCAGCAGCCGCTCGGGGAACGAGCAGTACTTC
>TRBJ2-3|.|TRBD1|TRBV6-2/TRBV6-3
CASSGTVRDTQYF
TGTGCCAGCAGCGGGACAGTACGAGATACGCAGTATTTT
>TRBJ2-7|.|TRBD2|TRBV5-4
CASSFGGGGYEQYF
TGTGCCAGCAGTTTTGGGGGGGGAGGCTACGAGCAGTACTTC
>TRBJ2-7|.|TRBD2|TRBV7-9
CASSLVSSGAYEQYF
TGTGCCAGCAGCTTAGTTTCGAGCGGGGCCTACGAGCAGTACTTC
>TRBJ2-3|once|TRBD1|TRBV28
CATRTGADTDTQYF
TGTGCCACAAGGACAGGCGCTGACACAGATACGCAGTATTTT
>TRBJ1-4|.|TRBD1|TRBV11-3
CASSGNRGLEKLFF
TGTGCCAGCAGCGGAAACAGGGGGCTTGAAAAACTGTTTTTT
>TRBJ2-7|.|TRBD2|TRBV29-1
CSVGGGLTYEQYF
TGCAGCGTCGGGGGGGGTCTGACCTACGAGCAGTACTTC
>TRBJ2-3|.|TRBD2|TRBV4-1
CASSQQAGPTDTQYF
TGCGCCAGCAGCCAGCAAGCGGGACCTACAGATACGCAGTATTTT
>TRBJ2-3|.|.|TRBV2
CASSDTRGDTQYF
TGTGCCAGCAGTGATACGCGGGGAGATACGCAGTATTTT
>TRBJ1-1|.|.|TRBV9
CASSVDVRNTEAFF
TGTGCCAGCAGCGTAGATGTCAGGAACACTGAAGCTTTCTTT
>TRBJ2-7|.|.|TRBV7-2
CASSLGSLEYRNYEQYF
TGTGCCAGCAGCTTAGGGTCCCTAGAATACCGAAACTACGAGCAGTACTTC
>TRBJ2-3|.|TRBD2|TRBV13
CASSETSGGLTDTQYF
TGTGCCAGCAGCGAGACATCGGGGGGTCTCACAGATACGCAGTATTTT
>TRBJ1-6|.|TRBD1|TRBV4-1
CASSQGGQLYNSPLHF
TGCGCCAGCAGCCAGGGGGGACAGCTCTATAATTCACCCCTCCACTTT
>TRBJ1-1|.|.|TRBV28
CASSYSTPGAFF
TGTGCCAGCAGTTACTCGACCCCGGGAGCTTTCTTT
>TRBJ1-1|.|.|TRBV25-1
CASSEVGGRSEAFF
TGTGCCAGCAGTGAAGTGGGGGGGCGGTCTGAAGCTTTCTTT
>TRBJ2-3|.|.|TRBV7-3
CASSSGRTDTQYF
TGTGCCAGCAGCAGCGGACGCACAGATACGCAGTATTTT
>TRBJ1-2|few|.|TRBV5-1
CASSLDSSWGYTF
TGCGCCAGCAGCTTGGACAGCTCCTGGGGCTACACCTTC
>TRBJ2-7|.|TRBD1|TRBV4-3
CASSQGIGQGVDEQYF
TGCGCCAGCAGCCAAGGAATTGGACAGGGGGTGGACGAGCAGTACTTC
>TRBJ2-3|.|.|TRBV30
CAWSNGADTQYF
TGTGCCTGGAGTAACGGAGCAGATACGCAGTATTTT
>TRBJ1-6|once|.|TRBV6-2/TRBV6-3
CASSDRSSYNSPLHF
TGTGCCAGCAGCGACAGAAGCTCCTATAATTCACCCCTCCACTTT
>TRBJ1-2|.|.|TRBV19
CASRLSGYGYTF
TGTGCCAGTAGGCTTTCCGGCTATGGCTACACCTTC
>TRBJ2-3|once|.|TRBV2
CASSREALYSHTDTQYF
TGTGCCAGCTCCCGTGAAGCTTTGTACAGTCACACAGATACGCAGTATTTT
>TRBJ2-1|few|TRBD2|TRBV7-3
CASSPGGLGEQFF
TGTGCCAGCAGCCCGGGGGGGCTGGGTGAGCAGTTCTTC
>TRBJ2-7|.|.|TRBV7-9
CASSHGDSRYYEQYF
TGTGCCAGCAGCCACGGTGACAGTCGGTACTACGAGCAGTACTTC
>TRBJ1-1|once|TRBD1|TRBV28
CASSAPGQGAVFFSEAFF
TGTGCCAGCAGTGCGCCAGGACAGGGGGCCGTTTTTTTTTCTGAAGCTTTCTTT
>TRBJ2-3|.|TRBD2|TRBV25-1
CASSESPGLAADTQYF
TGTGCCAGCAGTGAATCCCCGGGACTAGCAGCAGATACGCAGTATTTT
>TRBJ2-1|.|.|TRBV5-6
CASSPSAQKYLDEQFF
TGTGCCAGCAGCCCTAGCGCGCAGAAGTATCTGGATGAGCAGTTCTTC
>TRBJ1-5|.|.|TRBV7-3
CASSSSEGYSNQPQHF
TGTGCCAGCAGCTCCTCCGAGGGCTATAGCAATCAGCCCCAGCATTTT
>TRBJ1-2|.|.|TRBV5-1
CASSPAGGAVYGYTF
TGCGCCAGCAGCCCCGCGGGGGGGGCCGTCTATGGCTACACCTTC